The 3 T cell receptor beta chains reported below all come from one sample, sequenced in a study of CD8 T cells in Susac syndrome. Random hexamers primed reverse transcription of about 0.5 to 1 ug RNA. Using its own MiXCR run on the immunoSEQ multiplex PCR reads, TCRdb lists one record per CDR3 protein. The profile shows approximately 49,000 distinct CDR3 sequences, 85% to 95% of them singletons. Sequencing was carried out using CD8+ T cells from PBMCs. These receptors all stem from a human donor with Susac syndrome.

Written as DNA, the CDR3 is TGCGCCAGCAGCCAAGCCAGGGGCTATGGCTACACCTTC. It codes for CASSQARGYGYTF. The J gene is TRBJ1-2, the V gene TRBV4-1, with D possibly matching TRBD1 (6 bases). The CDR3 extends over 13 amino acids. Germline V gene sequence: CDR1 MGHRA, CDR2 YSYEKL. Trimming cost V 1 base and J 4 bases, with 7 bases left between them.

The rearrangement joins TRBV2 to TRBJ2-1, with D possibly TRBD2 on 6 matching bases. The CDR3 is made up of 15 amino acids. In germline, CDR1 is SNHLY, CDR2 FYNNEI. V was pared by 4 bases and J by 5 bases, with 15 bases between. The CDR3 loop reads CASSVWSRGNNEQFF. Written as DNA, the CDR3 is TGTGCCAGCAGTGTATGGTCACGGGGGAACAATGAGCAGTTCTTC.

The J gene is TRBJ2-5, the V gene TRBV5-1, with D perhaps matching TRBD1 or TRBD2 (5 bases each). Trimming removed 0 bases at V and 5 bases at J, with 8 bases between. Looked up from germline, CDR1 is SGHRS and CDR2 is YFSETQ. The CDR3 sequence is 13 residues long. CDR3 in DNA: TGCGCCAGCAGCTTGGATTGGGGGGAGACCCAGTACTTC. Translated, it gives CASSLDWGETQYF.